Listed here are 21 T cell receptor beta chains from one sample, sequenced in a study of blood T cell repertoires in COVID-19. Using immunoSEQ multiplex PCR, the repertoire was profiled, and TCRdb retains in-frame clones only, with some absent. The data show 210,000 or so clones, around nine tenths seen once. Source material: peripheral blood. These receptors were obtained from a woman under 30 who had recovered from COVID-19.

V usage is TRBV5-4 and J usage is TRBJ2-1; no definite D call. CDR1 is SGHNT, CDR2 YYREEE, per germline (reference sequence). V was trimmed by 0 bases and J by 0 bases, leaving 4 bases between them. CDR3 length: 14 residues. CDR3 sequence: CASSLGGSYNEQFF. For the CDR3, the DNA is TGTGCCAGCAGCTTGGGCGGCTCCTACAATGAGCAGTTCTTC. The whole variable domain, remainder taken from reference TRBV5-4 and TRBJ2-1, is ETGVTQSPTHLIKTRGQQVTLRCSSQSGHNTVSWYQQALGQGPQFIFQYYREEENGRGNFPPRFSGLQFPNYSSELNVNALELDDSALYLCASSLGGSYNEQFFGPGTRLTVL.

The genes are TRBV19 and TRBJ1-1; D unresolved. Germline-derived CDR1 and CDR2 are LNHDA and SQIVND (reference sequence). V lost 1 base and J lost 3, with 12 bases in between. This CDR3 has 15 residues. The CDR3 nucleotides are TGTGCCAGTAGTATAGGGAGCGGAGGTTACACTGAAGCTTTCTTT. Residues: CASSIGSGGYTEAFF.

This chain joins TRBV28 and TRBJ1-2, with 10 bases matching TRBD1. This CDR3 is built from 14 residues. J gave up 8 bases and V 4 bases, and 7 bases lay outside the gene matches. Germline V lookup: CDR1 MDHEN, CDR2 SYDVKM. The CDR3 spells CASSWRGQGIGYTF. The DNA for the CDR3 is TGTGCCAGCAGTTGGAGGGGACAGGGGATCGGCTACACCTTC.

J is TRBJ2-3 and V is TRBV25-1, with D perhaps TRBD1 (6 bases). CDR3 length equals 14 residues. In germline, CDR1 is MGHDK, CDR2 SYGVNS. Between the trimmed V and J ends, which lost 3 bases and 5 bases, there was a span of 12 bases. The CDR3 sequence is CASSDRGQGDTQYF. DNA of the CDR3: TGTGCCAGCAGTGACAGGGGTCAGGGAGATACGCAGTATTTT.

The V gene is TRBV3-1 (or the pseudogene TRBV3-2), the J gene TRBJ2-5; 7 bases align to TRBD2. The CDR3 spans 15 residues. Germline V lookup: CDR1 LGHDT, CDR2 YNNKEL (reference sequence). The junction had 9 bases not matched to a gene; V was cut back by 1 base and J by 7 bases. The CDR3 spells CASSQGRQRGGTQYF. In nucleotides, the CDR3 is TGTGCCAGCAGCCAAGGTAGACAGCGGGGAGGGACCCAGTACTTC.

This clone was counted once. The gene calls are TRBV7-5 and TRBJ2-7; the table's D call, TRBD2, was not checked against the DNA. TRBV7-5 is a pseudogene segment. This CDR3 region has 17 residues. The CDR3 reads CVRSLAAIRWNFYEQYF. DNA of the CDR3: TGTGTCAGAAGCTTAGCAGCGATTCGTTGGAATTTCTACGAGCAGTACTTC.

V gene TRBV30 combines with J gene TRBJ1-4; D ambiguous. Germline lookup yields CDR1 GTSNPN and CDR2 SVGIG (reference sequence). The CDR3 length is 15 residues. Deletions cut 3 bases from V and 8 bases from J, with 19 bases between. The CDR3 protein is CAWRMTGQSLEKLFF. The CDR3 nucleotides read TGTGCCTGGAGGATGACGGGTCAGTCCCTCGAAAAACTGTTTTTT.

V usage is TRBV4-2 and J usage is TRBJ1-6; the D is unclear. This CDR3 contains 17 residues. Germline CDR1 is LGHNA and CDR2 is YNFKEQ. V was pared by 4 bases and J by 0 bases, with 13 bases between. CDR3 region: CASSRSDGGSYNSPLHF. In DNA form, the CDR3 reads TGTGCCAGCAGCCGCTCGGACGGAGGCTCCTATAATTCACCCCTCCACTTT.

The V gene is TRBV29-1, the J gene TRBJ1-1; no firm D call. This CDR3 spans 13 amino acids. Germline values: CDR1 SQVTM, CDR2 ANQGSEA. Trimming left V 7 bases short and J 3 bases short, with 15 bases between. CDR3 amino acids: CSAWSTEDTEAFF. In DNA form, the CDR3 reads TGCAGCGCCTGGAGTACGGAGGACACTGAAGCTTTCTTT. The full variable domain, with the rest looked up from reference TRBV29-1 and TRBJ1-1, is SAVISQKPSRDICQRGTSLTIQCQVDSQVTMMFWYRQQPGQSLTLIATANQGSEATYESGFVIDKFPISRPNLTFSTLTVSNMSPEDSSIYLCSAWSTEDTEAFFGQGTRLTVV.

The chain is built from TRBV9 and TRBJ2-3; D not resolved. The CDR3 spans 14 residues. V lost 0 bases, J lost 0 bases, and 5 bases lay in between. Germline CDR1 and CDR2: SGDLS and YYNGEE. The CDR3 sequence is CASSVDLSTDTQYF. The CDR3 nucleotides are TGTGCCAGCAGCGTAGATCTCAGCACAGATACGCAGTATTTT.

This chain links TRBV19 with TRBJ2-1; a weak D match, TRBD1 (5 bases). Germline V gene lookup returns CDR1 LNHDA and CDR2 SQIVND (reference sequence). The CDR3 runs to 14 residues. The germline V and J ends were trimmed by 4 bases and 8 bases, with 15 bases remaining between them. The CDR3 loop is CASSRLSRVHEQFF. CDR3 DNA sequence: TGTGCCAGTAGTAGGCTGAGCAGGGTACATGAGCAGTTCTTC.

This sequence joins TRBV7-8 and TRBJ2-2, with TRBD2 matching over 8 bases. The CDR3 loop spans 15 amino acids. Germline CDR1 is SGHVS and CDR2 is FQNEAQ. J was trimmed by 1 base and V by 6 bases; bases with no gene match: 4. The CDR3 loop is CASRITSGNTGELFF. The CDR3 nucleotides read TGTGCCAGCAGGATAACTAGCGGGAACACCGGGGAGCTGTTTTTT.

The chain has TRBV30 and TRBJ2-3; 9 positions match TRBD2. The trim removed 3 bases at V and 5 bases at J, leaving 12 bases unmatched. CDR3 length equals 16 residues. Looked up from germline, CDR1 is GTSNPN and CDR2 is SVGIG (reference sequence). In DNA, the CDR3 is TGTGCCTGGAGCGGCGGGAGGGCCGCGTTTTTAGATACGCAGTATTTT. It specifies CAWSGGRAAFLDTQYF.

This clone showed up just once. This chain links TRBV6-2 or TRBV6-3 with TRBJ2-2; no definite D call. The CDR3 is 15 amino acids. Germline assignment: CDR1 MNHEY and CDR2 SVGEGT. V was pared by 5 bases and J by 5 bases, with 15 bases between. CDR3: CASSKTSTRTGELFF. In nucleotides, the CDR3 is TGTGCCAGCAGTAAAACTTCAACTCGGACCGGGGAGCTGTTTTTT.

The chain recombines TRBV5-4 with TRBJ2-3; 7 bases are a match to TRBD2. The ends lost 2 bases at V and 1 base at J; junction bases unmatched: 4. Germline V lookup: CDR1 SGHNT, CDR2 YYREEE (reference sequence). The CDR3 has 15 amino acids. In nucleotides, the CDR3 is TGTGCCAGCAGCTTTGGGCTAGCGGGCACAGATACGCAGTATTTT. Protein product: CASSFGLAGTDTQYF.

The chain is built from TRBV7-8 and TRBJ1-4, with 12 bases fitting TRBD1. This CDR3 region has 16 residues. The germline V gene has CDR1 SGHVS and CDR2 FQNEAQ. V lost 4 bases and J lost 8; bases outside the gene matches: 8. CDR3 DNA sequence: TGTGCCAGCAGCTCTGGGACAGGGGGCGCGGAGGAAAAACTGTTTTTT. Translating gives CASSSGTGGAEEKLFF. Full variable domain (missing parts from reference TRBV7-8 and TRBJ1-4): GAGVSQSPRYKVAKRGQDVALRCDPISGHVSLFWYQQALGQGPEFLTYFQNEAQLDKSGLPSDRFFAERPEGSVSTLKIQRTQQEDSAVYLCASSSGTGGAEEKLFFGSGTQLSVL.

In its sample, this clone was seen many times. The V and J genes are TRBV7-9 and TRBJ2-7; 8 bases line up with TRBD2. Germline loops: CDR1 SEHNR, CDR2 FQNEAQ (reference sequence). The CDR3 covers 14 residues. Germline trimming cut 1 base from V and 6 bases from J; bases unmatched to any gene: 5. CDR3 sequence: CASSLEGLGVEQYF. The CDR3 DNA follows: TGTGCCAGCAGCTTAGAGGGACTAGGCGTCGAGCAGTACTTC.

This chain joins TRBV18 and TRBJ1-1; TRBD1 aligns across 9 bases. Per the germline V gene, CDR1 is KGHSH and CDR2 is LQKENI. This CDR3 region has 14 residues. Trimming at V came to 3 bases and at J to 5 bases, leaving 4 bases not matched to a gene. CDR3 sequence: CASSPGTGMTEAFF. CDR3 sequence (DNA): TGTGCCAGCTCACCCGGGACAGGGATGACTGAAGCTTTCTTT.

V and J are TRBV7-8 and TRBJ2-1; 8 bases are a match to TRBD2. J lost 0 bases, V lost 4 bases, and 5 bases had no gene match. The V gene's germline CDR1 is SGHVS and CDR2 FQNEAQ. The CDR3 contains 16 residues. CDR3 DNA sequence: TGTGCCAGCAGCTCCACCGGGACTAGCTCCTACAATGAGCAGTTCTTC. Amino acids: CASSSTGTSSYNEQFF.

The chain joins TRBV6-2 or TRBV6-3 to TRBJ2-1; 7 nucleotides match TRBD1. The CDR3 is 16 amino acids. Germline V CDR1 and CDR2: MNHEY, SVGEGT. Germline trimming cut 4 bases from V and 3 bases from J; bases unmatched to any gene: 9. CDR3 amino acids: CASSSKDRAGYNEQFF. As DNA, the CDR3 is TGTGCCAGCAGTTCCAAAGACAGGGCGGGCTACAATGAGCAGTTCTTC.

The chain links TRBV5-1 to TRBJ2-2, with 7 bases aligning to TRBD2. The J segment lost 4 bases and the V segment lost 1 base, leaving 10 bases of the junction unmatched. This CDR3 has 17 residues. Germline V gives CDR1 SGHRS, CDR2 YFSETQ. The CDR3, as DNA: TGCGCCAGCAGCTTGTTGGGGAGGGGCGCTGGCACCGGGGAGCTGTTTTTT. Its translation is CASSLLGRGAGTGELFF.